The source of this TCR beta chain is a study of beta chain features in type 1 diabetes. Overall study context: Healthy donors and patients had similar age, gender and cell yields. Analysis included around 100 million sorted cells drawn from all samples.

Points on this clone: As yet, its antigen is unknown.

With 3 bases removed from V and 5 bases from J, the gap between germline ends came to 11 bases. Germline-derived CDR1 and CDR2 are SGHNT and YYREEE (reference sequence). This CDR3 is built from 13 residues. The study reverse transcribed the entire isolated RNA, so it sequenced expressed TCRB transcripts. Only in-frame clones appear in the TCRdb table, and some are missing; sequencing was by immunoSEQ multiplex PCR. The sample consists of 280,000 or so clones, over 12% of them appearing once. General study findings and limits: Patients' naive, central memory and Treg TCRB repertoires seemed closer to one another than those of healthy donors. Moderately but significantly shorter TCRB CDR3s were found in Type 1 diabetes patients in all four CD4+ subsets.

Stem cell-like memory, regulatory, central memory and naive CD4+ cells were sorted via CD45RO/CCR7/CD25/CD127/CD95/CD27. Sequenced sample: naive CD4+ T cells from blood. The chain recombines TRBV5-4 with TRBJ1-1, with no clear D. This receptor was obtained from a man younger than 30 with type 1 diabetes. The chain's CDR3 is CASSSGRATEAFF. The DNA of the CDR3 is TGTGCCAGCAGCTCTGGGAGGGCAACTGAAGCTTTCTTT.